The text below deals with one T cell receptor (beta chain). The antigen remains undetermined. These data are taken from a study of blood T cells in healthy people across ages. The study, taken as a whole, reports: Expanded clonotype shifts may have been confounded, as the donors had an unknown CMV status.

Between the trimmed V and J ends, which lost 0 bases and 2 bases, there was a span of 8 bases. This CDR3 spans 13 amino acids. Germline V lookup: CDR1 SQVTM, CDR2 ANQGSEA. Healthy Russian Caucasian donors spanned ages about 6 to 95 years. Next came a second PCR, run for about 7 to 12 cycles, which used a sample-barcoded 5' primer along with a J-beta primer mix. A single record per CDR3 protein comes from TCRdb applying MiXCR to the 5' RACE reads. The table shows around 1.7 million distinct CDR3 sequences, with roughly 28% occurring only once. The material sequenced was blood. The chain is built from TRBV29-1 and TRBJ2-7; D unclear. The origin of this receptor is a woman aged 30 to 39 in good health. The CDR3 protein is CSVEELEPYEQYF. The DNA for the CDR3 is TGCAGCGTTGAAGAACTGGAGCCCTACGAGCAGTACTTC.